This entry features one T cell receptor beta chain sequence. Replicate PCRs run on sorted subsets employed approximately 200 ng DNA, about 27,000 T cell genomes. Clones were sequenced by immunoSEQ multiplex PCR, and TCRdb holds only the in-frame ones, with some missing. The profile shows a few million clones, 85% to 95% of them singletons. It was into CD45RA+ naive and CD45RA-negative memory subsets that the CD4+ cells were split. The record originates from a study of shared clonotypes between healthy human individuals. Turning to the study itself: The plates for each donor numbered three CD4 naive, three CD4 memory, two CD8 naive and one CD8 memory.

CDR1 is SEHNR, CDR2 FQNEAQ, per germline (reference sequence). This CDR3 region has 15 residues. Germline trimming cut 5 bases from V and 3 bases from J; bases unmatched to any gene: 2. The genes are TRBV7-9 and TRBJ2-6; 9 bases match TRBD1. This TCR derives from a man in his late teens or twenties in good health. Some clones in this sample may be carry-over from other donors' samples. Sequenced input: naive CD4+ T cells from PBMCs. The sample's subset: CD45RA+ positively selected. For the CDR3, the DNA is TGTGCCAGCAGCCGGACAGGGGATGGGGCCAACGTCCTGACTTTC. Its translation: CASSRTGDGANVLTF.